This section outlines one TCR beta chain sequence together with its context. From germline, CDR1 is LGHDT and CDR2 YNNKEL (reference sequence). With V trimmed by 3 bases and J by 8 bases, 6 bases remained unmatched. This CDR3 spans 14 amino acids. The sample originates from a study of blood T cell repertoires in COVID-19. Study background: Samples of COVID-19 (acute and convalescent) were obtained from the United States, Italy and Spain. PBMCs, B-cell-depleted T cells, or T cells provided the cDNA or gDNA that made up the material.

Original analysis: Nucleated cell counts were estimated from reference gene primer amplification. Profiling relied on immunoSEQ multiplex PCR, and the TCRdb table lists in-frame clones only, not all of them. V, J and clone size reflect that table, while D and trimming were determined from the DNA. The profile shows about 140,000 clones, roughly 81% of them singletons. V is TRBV3-1 (or the pseudogene TRBV3-2) and J is TRBJ2-1; 8 bases agree with TRBD1. The sequenced sample was peripheral blood. This sequence was found in a human donor with acute or convalescent COVID-19. The donor label of this sample is uncertain. This CDR3 reads CASSHTGGTDEQFF. The DNA of the CDR3 is TGTGCCAGCAGCCACACAGGGGGGACGGATGAGCAGTTCTTC.